The rows below give T cell receptor beta chains drawn from one sample of a study of T cell repertoires in cytomegalovirus infection. TCRdb passed the reads through MiXCR, listing each CDR3 protein once. The sample includes 750,000 to 900,000 distinct CDR3 sequences, approximately 32% of them seen just once. The antigens of these receptors remain unknown. Source: cultured CD8+ T cells from PBMCs, taken from culture after CMV antigen stimulation. These receptors came from a human donor in good health (CMV status not recorded). Some clones in this sample may be carry-over from other donors' samples. Each CDR3 is given with its conserved first and last residue. The D gene is left open where the match is weak. Clone size, where shown, is once, few, many, or a class for clones that have expanded.

d_gene: TRBD1
v_gene: TRBV7-4
abundance: few
j_gene: TRBJ1-1
CDR3nt: TGTGCCAGCAGCTCCCTGGACAGGGTCACTGAAGCTTTCTTT
CDR3aa: CASSSLDRVTEAFF

d_gene: .
v_gene: TRBV11-2
abundance: few
j_gene: TRBJ1-4
CDR3nt: TGTGCCAGCAGCTTACTATACAGGGAGGCGGAAAAACTGTTTTTT
CDR3aa: CASSLLYREAEKLFF

d_gene: .
v_gene: TRBV6-1
abundance: few
j_gene: TRBJ1-2
CDR3nt: TGTGCCAGCTTTAATCGACCTTCCGATGGCTACACCTTC
CDR3aa: CASFNRPSDGYTF

d_gene: TRBD2
v_gene: TRBV29-1
abundance: few
j_gene: TRBJ2-1
CDR3nt: TGCAGCGTTGAGGGACTAGCGGGGGACAATGAGCAGTTCTTC
CDR3aa: CSVEGLAGDNEQFF

d_gene: .
v_gene: TRBV6-6
abundance: many
j_gene: TRBJ2-1
CDR3nt: TGTGCCAGCAGTTATGGGACCTACAATGAGCAGTTCTTC
CDR3aa: CASSYGTYNEQFF

d_gene: .
v_gene: TRBV10-2
abundance: .
j_gene: TRBJ2-3
CDR3nt: TGCGCCAGCAGTGAGTCGAACAGCATCACAGATACGCAGTATTTT
CDR3aa: CASSESNSITDTQYF

d_gene: .
v_gene: TRBV19
abundance: .
j_gene: TRBJ1-1
CDR3nt: TGTGCCAGTAGTGCCACTGAAGCTTTCTTT
CDR3aa: CASSATEAFF

d_gene: .
v_gene: TRBV7-9
abundance: .
j_gene: TRBJ1-2
CDR3nt: TGTGCCAGCAGCCCCCCAGGGCGTCATGGCTACACCTTC
CDR3aa: CASSPPGRHGYTF

d_gene: TRBD1
v_gene: TRBV7-2
abundance: many
j_gene: TRBJ1-1
CDR3nt: TGTGCCAGCAGCTACCGGGACAGCTTTAACACTGAAGCTTTCTTT
CDR3aa: CASSYRDSFNTEAFF

d_gene: .
v_gene: TRBV6-4
abundance: many
j_gene: TRBJ2-1
CDR3nt: TGTGCTAGCAGTGACCGATACAATGAGCAGTTCTTC
CDR3aa: CASSDRYNEQFF

d_gene: .
v_gene: TRBV29-1
abundance: few
j_gene: TRBJ2-1
CDR3nt: TGCAGCGTTGAACGGTCGCTCATCGGCGGGACACCCTACAATGAGCAGTTCTTC
CDR3aa: CSVERSLIGGTPYNEQFF

d_gene: .
v_gene: TRBV7-9
abundance: few
j_gene: TRBJ1-2
CDR3nt: TGTGCCAGCAGTTCTCCGCAGGGCCCTGGCTACACCTTC
CDR3aa: CASSSPQGPGYTF

d_gene: .
v_gene: TRBV6-2/TRBV6-3
abundance: many
j_gene: TRBJ2-1
CDR3nt: TGTGCCAGCAGTTACTCGCAGGGTTCCTACAATGAGCAGTTCTTC
CDR3aa: CASSYSQGSYNEQFF

d_gene: TRBD1
v_gene: TRBV19
abundance: .
j_gene: TRBJ1-1
CDR3nt: TGTGCCACTGCAAGGCCGGGGACAGCTTATCCTGAAGCTTTCTTT
CDR3aa: CATARPGTAYPEAFF

d_gene: .
v_gene: TRBV19
abundance: .
j_gene: TRBJ1-6
CDR3nt: TGTGCCAGTAGTATGACCCCGGACCTCCGGGATTCACCCCTCCACTTT
CDR3aa: CASSMTPDLRDSPLHF

d_gene: .
v_gene: TRBV6-1
abundance: few
j_gene: TRBJ2-1
CDR3nt: TGTGCCAGCAGTCCCTTGAGGGGCCGAATCTCCTACTCCTACAATGAGCAGTTCTTC
CDR3aa: CASSPLRGRISYSYNEQFF

d_gene: TRBD1
v_gene: TRBV7-8
abundance: .
j_gene: TRBJ1-1
CDR3nt: TGTGCCAGCAGCCCCCGGACAGGGATGGACACTGAAGCTTTCTTT
CDR3aa: CASSPRTGMDTEAFF

d_gene: .
v_gene: TRBV4-1
abundance: .
j_gene: TRBJ1-2
CDR3nt: TGCGCCAGCAGCCAAGTAGGTGTTGCAGAGGGCTACACCTTC
CDR3aa: CASSQVGVAEGYTF

d_gene: TRBD2
v_gene: TRBV7-8
abundance: .
j_gene: TRBJ2-3
CDR3nt: TGTGCCAGCAGTTCCAGCGGGGTCAGCACAGATACGCAGTATTTT
CDR3aa: CASSSSGVSTDTQYF

d_gene: .
v_gene: TRBV7-3
abundance: once
j_gene: TRBJ1-1
CDR3nt: TGTGCCAGCAGCCACCTGGGGGGGGTGACTGAAGCTTTCTTT
CDR3aa: CASSHLGGVTEAFF